One T cell receptor (beta chain) is described in this entry. Its antigen is unidentified. Clones were sequenced by immunoSEQ multiplex PCR, and TCRdb holds only the in-frame ones, with some missing. Counted here are 120,000 to 150,000 clones, more than 80% occurring once; the ten biggest clones make up less than 1%. This sample stems from a study of T cell responses to AZD1222 COVID-19 vaccine. This CDR3 is 13 amino acids long. V lost 7 bases, J lost 5 bases, and 18 bases lay in between. Per the germline V gene, CDR1 is SQVTM and CDR2 is ANQGSEA. Study-level results: Samples come after the peak T cell response, not at day 14. Nearly half of spike-specific TCRs reportedly target unmutated variant regions. Among those given AZD1222, only 6 or 7 were seropositive at baseline. Two AZD1222 administrations were followed by greater Spike-specific TCR breadth and depth.

The origin of this receptor is an adult in good health. Material: peripheral blood, obtained on day 0 of MenACWY control vaccination. This chain joins TRBV29-1 and TRBJ2-7, with no clear D. For the CDR3, the DNA is TGCAGCGCCCTAAGGTCCGGGCGGAACGAGCAGTACTTC. As protein: CSALRSGRNEQYF.